This section outlines one TCR beta chain sequence together with its context. The CDR3 is 13 residues long. From germline, CDR1 is SGHVS and CDR2 FQNEAQ. Trimming took 2 bases from V and 2 from J, leaving 5 bases between them. This entry comes from a study of PD-1 blockade in classical Hodgkin lymphoma. Generated by immunoSEQ multiplex PCR, the TCRdb table keeps only in-frame clones and is missing some. The profile shows roughly 13,000 clones, 65% to 90% of them singletons. There was relapse after autologous stem cell transplantation in every patient, and there was variation in brentuximab vedotin exposure.

The sample was peripheral blood mononuclear cells (PBMCs), taken at baseline. This clonotype was obtained from a human donor with classical Hodgkin lymphoma. This rearrangement joins TRBV7-8 to TRBJ2-3; D ambiguous. Here the CDR3 DNA reads TGTGCCAGCAGCTTACCCCTCACAGATACGCAGTATTTT. Protein: CASSLPLTDTQYF.